This T cell receptor (beta chain) appears in the sequencing data of a study of cytomegalovirus exposure and HLA in healthy donors. The study, taken as a whole, reports: With DRB1 most and HLA-C fewest, TCR association rates differed between HLA loci in a later analysis. Researchers reported that a few CMV-associated chains were confirmed in vitro as CMV antigen-specific. Both high specificity and high sensitivity reportedly marked the classifier's diagnosis of cytomegalovirus status. No immune exposure information besides CMV serostatus was available.

The study ran its PCR with 60 Vbeta and 13 Jbeta primers. Using immunoSEQ multiplex PCR, the repertoire was profiled, and TCRdb retains in-frame clones only, with some absent. The table has under 150,000 clones, 78% seen once; the top ten hold approximately 1.7%. This CDR3 comprises 13 residues. Germline V gives CDR1 LNHDA, CDR2 SQIVND (reference sequence). Losses at the gene ends were 10 bases for V and 5 bases for J; bases not matched to a gene: 8. Worth noting for this clone: Antigen specificity is unknown.

This rearrangement joins TRBV19 to TRBJ2-3; 8 bases map to TRBD2. The clonotype was recovered from a woman aged 40 to 49 in good health and CMV-seronegative. Sequencing input: PBMCs. The CDR3 region is CAISTSALDTQYF. CDR3 bases: TGTGCCATCTCGACTAGCGCATTAGATACGCAGTATTTT. The entire variable domain, with the rest obtained from reference TRBV19 and TRBJ2-3, is as follows: DGGITQSPKYLFRKEGQNVTLSCEQNLNHDAMYWYRQDPGQGLRLIYYSQIVNDFQKGDIAEGYSVSREKKESFPLTVTSAQKNPTAFYLCAISTSALDTQYFGPGTRLTVL.